This is a list of T cell receptor beta chains from one sample in a study of response to subunit inactivated influenza vaccine. TCRdb re-called the RT-PCR reads through MiXCR, storing one row per CDR3 protein. The data hold around 580,000 distinct CDR3 sequences, with approximately 12% observed a single time. Sequenced material: PBMCs from blood, taken on the day of vaccination. These receptor sequences come from a man in his fifties or sixties who received an inactivated influenza vaccine. Both conserved end residues are part of each CDR3. Clone sizes are given selectively: once, few, many, or a class where the clone is expanded.

v_call	j_call	clone_size	cdr3_length	cdr3_aa
TRBV3-1	TRBJ2-1	-	13	CASSYGRYNEQFF
TRBV11-1	TRBJ2-7	-	19	CASSSPLPAGTGVTYEQYF
TRBV12-3/TRBV12-4	TRBJ2-1	-	15	CASWDLRSSYNEQFF
TRBV4-2	TRBJ1-1	few	16	CASSQIFGVMNTEAFF
TRBV5-1	TRBJ2-1	-	15	CASRAGTPQLNEQFF
TRBV28	TRBJ2-5	many	15	CASSLRGGGRETQYF
TRBV12-3/TRBV12-4	TRBJ2-5	-	17	CASSSTRPQTGQETQYF
TRBV25-1	TRBJ2-3	-	13	CASSEGGGNTQYF
TRBV15	TRBJ2-2	-	13	CATSYTNTGELFF
TRBV7-9	TRBJ2-5	few	14	CASSGWGPQETQYF
TRBV20-1	TRBJ2-3	many	16	CSAHAAREGHTDTQYF
TRBV10-3	TRBJ1-1	few	14	CAIRTTGENTEAFF
TRBV12-3/TRBV12-4	TRBJ1-2	-	16	CASSLSYRAINYGYTF
TRBV7-2	TRBJ2-1	-	14	CASMPGLAGAGQFF
TRBV4-1	TRBJ1-5	-	15	CASSQRADSNQPQHF
TRBV7-8	TRBJ1-1	few	12	CASSPRHTEAFF
TRBV5-1	TRBJ2-1	many	16	CASSLNVGSSYNEQFF
TRBV12-3/TRBV12-4	TRBJ2-3	many	12	CASSPQTRTQYF
TRBV7-2	TRBJ2-1	few	14	CASSKPDVYNEQFF
TRBV12-3/TRBV12-4	TRBJ2-1	many	11	CASSLLEEQFF
TRBV5-1	TRBJ1-1	many	14	CASSLTSQNTEAFF
TRBV28	TRBJ2-5	-	13	CASRSGREETQYF
TRBV29-1	TRBJ2-4	many	16	CSVEDPSIGAKNIQYF
TRBV18	TRBJ2-5	-	14	CASSPQGLSETQYF
TRBV12-3/TRBV12-4	TRBJ2-5	few	15	CASSLSGQPRETQYF
TRBV7-9	TRBJ2-5	few	15	CASSLGPSMEETQYF
TRBV5-1	TRBJ2-1	few	14	CASAPGQVYNEQFF
TRBV4-3	TRBJ2-6	few	14	CASTASSGANVLTF
TRBV7-8	TRBJ2-5	-	13	CASSPKAGETQYF
TRBV18	TRBJ1-1	few	16	CASSQGQTTSNTEAFF
TRBV28	TRBJ1-3	few	15	CASSFRPASGNTIYF
TRBV24-1	TRBJ2-2	many	16	CATSDARDRITGELFF
TRBV14	TRBJ1-3	few	16	CASSQARLSSGNTIYF
TRBV20-1	TRBJ2-7	-	14	CSAREDRGSYEQYF
TRBV6-2/TRBV6-3	TRBJ2-1	-	15	CASSARGQGMDEQFF
TRBV5-1	TRBJ2-5	many	16	CASSYLGTASQETQYF
TRBV30	TRBJ2-7	few	14	CAWSQDPYSYEQYF
TRBV9	TRBJ1-1	many	13	CASSKDRGTEAFF
TRBV5-1	TRBJ2-1	-	15	CASIRDTGGYNEQFF
TRBV7-2	TRBJ2-3	-	16	CASRVNAATSTDTQYF
TRBV6-5	TRBJ2-7	-	14	CASSYSNRAYEQHF
TRBV7-2	TRBJ2-1	few	15	CASSSHTRSYNEQFF
TRBV12-3/TRBV12-4	TRBJ2-7	few	14	CASSFGSAGYEQYF
TRBV20-1	TRBJ2-1	few	13	CSALNTGWGEQFF
TRBV5-1	TRBJ2-5	many	15	CASSSPSGVQETQYF
TRBV20-1	TRBJ2-7	few	15	CSARDMDRAGYEQYF
TRBV2	TRBJ2-1	-	12	CASTSDGGEQFF
TRBV7-2	TRBJ2-2	-	15	CASRGNGGGTGELFF